The TCR beta chain under discussion was sequenced for a study of CD8 T cells in ankylosing spondylitis. Study results and limitations: What seemed typical of ankylosing spondylitis blood was a TCR beta motif built from about 8 highly homologous variants. In synovial fluid and blood from reactive arthritis, some motif variants were previously reported. Within peripheral blood, clones linked to disease were CD8+ and relatively rare. Reported data indicate significant enrichment of disease-linked clones within matched ankylosing spondylitis synovial fluid.

This clonotype was detected ten times or more. What it binds is unknown. Deletions cut 0 bases from V and 0 bases from J, with 8 bases between. Germline-derived CDR1 and CDR2 are LGHNA and YSLEER. The CDR3 is made up of 15 amino acids. Quantitative 5'-RACE with molecular barcodes was used to make the TCR beta libraries. From the 5' RACE reads, TCRdb called clonotypes with MiXCR, one entry per CDR3 protein. The repertoire holds about 220,000 distinct CDR3 sequences, roughly 6.6% seen once, with about 14% in the top ten. The chain carries TRBV4-3 and TRBJ1-1; D is undetermined. The clonotype comes from a male donor with ankylosing spondylitis. The sample consisted of blood, either unsorted or a sorted T cell fraction (not recorded which). The CDR3 sequence: CASSQDRGLNTEAFF. CDR3 nucleotides: TGCGCCAGCAGCCAAGATAGAGGGCTGAACACTGAAGCTTTCTTT.